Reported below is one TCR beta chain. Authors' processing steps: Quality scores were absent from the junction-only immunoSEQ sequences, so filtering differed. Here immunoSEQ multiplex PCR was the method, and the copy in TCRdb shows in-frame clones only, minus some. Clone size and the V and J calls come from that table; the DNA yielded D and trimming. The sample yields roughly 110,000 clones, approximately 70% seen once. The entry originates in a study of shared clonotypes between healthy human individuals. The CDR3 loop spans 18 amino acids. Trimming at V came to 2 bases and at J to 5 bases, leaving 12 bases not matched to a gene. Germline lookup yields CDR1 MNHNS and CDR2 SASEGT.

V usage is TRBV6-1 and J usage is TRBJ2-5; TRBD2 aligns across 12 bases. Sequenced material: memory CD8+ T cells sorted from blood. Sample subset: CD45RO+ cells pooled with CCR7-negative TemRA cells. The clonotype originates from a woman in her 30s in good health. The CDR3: CASSERLAGGPSLETQYF. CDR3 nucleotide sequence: TGTGCCAGCAGTGAACGCCTAGCGGGAGGGCCGAGTTTGGAGACCCAGTACTTC.